The rows below give T cell receptor beta chains drawn from one sample of a study of cytomegalovirus exposure and HLA in healthy donors. The protocol was immunoSEQ multiplex PCR, while the TCRdb copy is restricted to in-frame clones and leaves out a portion. The sample records more than 50,000 clones, about three quarters being singletons. The sequenced sample was PBMCs. These receptors were obtained from a female donor in good health and CMV-seronegative. Both conserved end residues are part of each CDR3. D genes are given only for firm matches. Clone size is shown for a subset of rows, as once, few, many or a class of expanded clone.

TRBJ1-5	-	-	TRBV19	14	CASTPGGAGQPQHF	TGTGCCAGTACCCCTGGGGGGGCAGGTCAGCCCCAGCATTTT
TRBJ2-5	-	-	TRBV7-9	13	CASSRGYKETQYF	TGTGCCAGCAGCCGGGGATACAAAGAGACCCAGTACTTC
TRBJ2-1	TRBD1	-	TRBV11-3	13	CASSRDRGQAQFF	TGTGCCAGCAGCCGGGACAGGGGTCAGGCGCAGTTCTTC
TRBJ2-2	TRBD1	-	TRBV11-3	15	CASSADRADTGELFF	TGTGCCAGCAGCGCGGACAGGGCGGACACCGGGGAGCTGTTTTTT
TRBJ2-7	TRBD1	-	TRBV29-1	15	CSVEGGQGAPYEQYF	TGCAGCGTTGAAGGGGGCCAGGGGGCTCCCTACGAGCAGTACTTC
TRBJ2-7	TRBD2	-	TRBV18	15	CASSPGTSGSHEQYF	TGTGCCAGCTCACCAGGGACTAGCGGGAGCCACGAGCAGTACTTC
TRBJ1-2	-	-	TRBV19	16	CASSDAHGGLGYGYTF	TGTGCCAGTAGCGATGCCCATGGAGGGCTGGGCTATGGCTACACCTTC
TRBJ1-1	-	-	TRBV7-9	15	CASSPSGGVNTEAFF	TGTGCCAGCAGCCCTTCAGGAGGGGTGAACACTGAAGCTTTCTTT
TRBJ1-6	-	-	TRBV7-9	15	CPSSRTGYDNSPLHF	TGTCCCAGCAGCCGTACAGGGTATGATAATTCCCCCCTCCACTTT
TRBJ1-3	-	once	TRBV5-1	14	CASSFSSSGNTIYF	TGCGCCAGCAGCTTTAGCAGCTCTGGAAACACCATATATTTT
TRBJ1-2	TRBD1	-	TRBV18	13	CASSGTGNDGYTF	TGTGCCAGCTCAGGGACAGGGAATGATGGCTACACCTTC
TRBJ2-5	-	-	TRBV2	16	CASSDRQGRVLETQYF	TGTGCCAGCAGTGATAGGCAGGGAAGAGTATTAGAGACCCAGTACTTC
TRBJ2-7	-	-	TRBV2	14	CASTPRGLSYEQYF	TGTGCCAGCACCCCCCGGGGGTTGTCCTACGAGCAGTACTTC
TRBJ1-2	-	few	TRBV19	15	CASSIGDGANYGYTF	TGTGCCAGTAGTATAGGAGACGGAGCTAACTATGGCTACACCTTC
TRBJ2-1	-	-	TRBV30	13	CAWSSGRINEQFF	TGTGCCTGGAGTTCGGGTAGGATCAATGAGCAGTTCTTC
TRBJ2-1	TRBD2	-	TRBV6-1	17	CASSEALLAGAYNEQFF	TGTGCCAGCAGTGAAGCCTTACTAGCGGGGGCATACAATGAGCAGTTCTTC
TRBJ1-2	-	-	TRBV28	15	CASSLLTSFNYGYTF	TGTGCCAGCAGTTTATTGACTAGTTTTAACTATGGCTACACCTTC
TRBJ1-1	TRBD1	few	TRBV7-6	15	CASTQGVTMNTEAFF	TGTGCCAGCACCCAGGGGGTCACCATGAACACTGAAGCTTTCTTT
TRBJ2-7	-	once	TRBV6-1	14	CASRAPGVSYEQYF	TGTGCCAGCAGGGCCCCAGGGGTTTCCTACGAGCAGTACTTC
TRBJ2-5	TRBD2	-	TRBV14	15	CASSYGTGGRETQYF	TGTGCCAGCAGCTACGGGACGGGGGGGAGAGAGACCCAGTACTTC
TRBJ2-2	TRBD1	-	TRBV23-1	16	CASSPRGTANTGELFF	TGCGCCAGCAGTCCCCGAGGGACAGCGAACACCGGGGAGCTGTTTTTT
TRBJ2-7	-	-	TRBV27	12	CASSLTGYEQYF	TGTGCCAGCAGTCTCACAGGCTACGAGCAGTACTTC
TRBJ1-2	-	-	TRBV9	14	CASSVMGSNYGYTF	TGTGCCAGCAGCGTAATGGGCTCGAACTATGGCTACACCTTC
TRBJ2-1	TRBD1	-	TRBV6-5	15	CASSRGQAHYNEQFF	TGTGCCAGCAGTCGAGGACAGGCACATTACAATGAGCAGTTCTTC
TRBJ1-1	TRBD1	-	TRBV5-1	16	CASSLGGTGGISEAFF	TGCGCCAGCAGCTTGGGGGGGACAGGGGGGATCTCTGAAGCTTTCTTT
TRBJ2-3	-	-	TRBV6-4	15	CASSETAGSTDTQYF	TGTGCCAGCAGTGAAACGGCGGGGAGCACAGATACGCAGTATTTT
TRBJ2-2	-	-	TRBV4-1	14	CASSQDPGTGELFF	TGCGCCAGCAGCCAAGATCCAGGGACCGGGGAGCTGTTTTTT
TRBJ2-5	-	once	TRBV27	15	CASSLDPARQETQYF	TGTGCCAGCAGTTTAGATCCCGCTAGGCAAGAGACCCAGTACTTC
TRBJ1-2	-	once	TRBV10-3	12	CAIGSRGYGYTF	TGTGCCATAGGGTCGCGGGGCTATGGCTACACCTTC
TRBJ2-1	TRBD1	-	TRBV4-2	18	CASSQRFRGTGILGEQFF	TGTGCCAGCAGCCAAAGATTTCGCGGGACAGGGATTTTGGGTGAGCAGTTCTTC
TRBJ1-1	TRBD1	-	TRBV5-1	12	CASGDRNTEAFF	TGCGCCAGCGGGGACAGGAACACTGAAGCTTTCTTT
TRBJ2-7	-	-	TRBV5-1	17	CASSLGPRSADRPEQYF	TGCGCCAGCAGCTTGGGCCCTCGCTCCGCCGACAGACCCGAGCAGTACTTC
TRBJ2-1	-	-	TRBV11-3	17	CASSLRASSSSYNEQFF	TGTGCCAGCAGCTTAAGGGCTAGCTCGAGCTCCTACAATGAGCAGTTCTTC
TRBJ2-7	TRBD1	-	TRBV30	13	CACADRTFDEQYF	TGTGCCTGCGCGGACAGGACCTTCGACGAGCAGTACTTC
TRBJ1-2	-	-	TRBV29-1	13	CSVGTGTNYGYTF	TGCAGCGTTGGTACAGGGACAAACTATGGCTACACCTTC
TRBJ2-4	TRBD1	few	TRBV11-1	13	CASSPGTGGFQYF	TGTGCCAGCAGCCCCGGGACAGGGGGATTTCAGTACTTC
TRBJ1-2	TRBD1	-	TRBV7-9	14	CASSLSTGDYGYTF	TGTGCCAGCAGCTTAAGTACAGGGGACTATGGCTACACCTTC
TRBJ2-3	-	once	TRBV9	14	CASSADSAIDTQYF	TGTGCCAGCAGCGCAGACAGCGCAATAGATACGCAGTATTTT
TRBJ2-3	TRBD2	-	TRBV15	16	CATSTRLAGGTDTQYF	TGTGCCACCAGCACAAGACTAGCGGGGGGCACAGATACGCAGTATTTT
TRBJ2-7	-	-	TRBV7-9	12	CASRGRTYEQYF	TGTGCCAGCAGGGGCAGGACCTACGAGCAGTACTTC
TRBJ2-2	-	-	TRBV28	17	CASNPWLGATNTGELFF	TGTGCCAGCAATCCCTGGTTGGGGGCGACGAACACCGGGGAGCTGTTTTTT
TRBJ1-5	TRBD1	-	TRBV7-2	14	CASSWGQSNQPQHF	TGTGCCAGCAGCTGGGGACAGAGCAATCAGCCCCAGCATTTT
TRBJ1-2	TRBD1	-	TRBV4-2	17	CASSPDLPTGVRYGYTF	TGTGCCAGCAGCCCCGACCTACCCACAGGGGTAAGATATGGCTACACCTTC
TRBJ2-7	TRBD1	-	TRBV18	14	CASSLGTGQNEQYF	TGTGCCAGCTCACTTGGGACAGGGCAAAACGAGCAGTACTTC
TRBJ2-7	-	-	TRBV28	19	CASSLYFGQGGRRDYEQYF	TGTGCCAGCAGTTTATACTTCGGGCAGGGTGGAAGGAGGGACTACGAGCAGTACTTC
TRBJ2-7	TRBD2	-	TRBV19	19	CASSAPGLAGVLSGNEQYF	TGTGCCAGTAGTGCCCCGGGACTAGCGGGAGTTTTATCGGGGAACGAGCAGTACTTC